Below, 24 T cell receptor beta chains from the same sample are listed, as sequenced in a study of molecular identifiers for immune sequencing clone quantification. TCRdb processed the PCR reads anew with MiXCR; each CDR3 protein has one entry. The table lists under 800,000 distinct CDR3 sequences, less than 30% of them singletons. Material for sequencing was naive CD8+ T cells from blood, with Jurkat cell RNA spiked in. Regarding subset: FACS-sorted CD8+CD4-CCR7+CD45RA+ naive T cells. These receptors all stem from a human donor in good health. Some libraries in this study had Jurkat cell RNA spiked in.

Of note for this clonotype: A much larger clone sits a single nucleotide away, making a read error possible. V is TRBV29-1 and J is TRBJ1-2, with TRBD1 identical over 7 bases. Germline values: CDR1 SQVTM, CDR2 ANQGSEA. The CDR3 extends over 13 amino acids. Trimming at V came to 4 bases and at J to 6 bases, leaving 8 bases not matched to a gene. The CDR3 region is CSVGATGIDGYTF. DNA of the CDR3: TGCAGCGTTGGGGCGACAGGGATCGATGGCTACACCTTC.

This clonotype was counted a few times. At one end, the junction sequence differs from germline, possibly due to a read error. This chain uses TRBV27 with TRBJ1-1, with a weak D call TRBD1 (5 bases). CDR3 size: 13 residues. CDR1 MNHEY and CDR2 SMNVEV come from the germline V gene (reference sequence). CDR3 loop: CASSLQTESEALF. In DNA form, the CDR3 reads TGTGCCAGCAGTTTACAGACAGAATCTGAAGCTCTCTTT.

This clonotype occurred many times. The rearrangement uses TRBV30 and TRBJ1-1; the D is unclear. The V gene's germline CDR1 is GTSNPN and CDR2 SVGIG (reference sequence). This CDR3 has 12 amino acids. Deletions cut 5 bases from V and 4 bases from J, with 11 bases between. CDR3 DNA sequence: TGTGCCTGGGAATTGGAGGGCACTGAAGCTTTCTTT. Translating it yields CAWELEGTEAFF.

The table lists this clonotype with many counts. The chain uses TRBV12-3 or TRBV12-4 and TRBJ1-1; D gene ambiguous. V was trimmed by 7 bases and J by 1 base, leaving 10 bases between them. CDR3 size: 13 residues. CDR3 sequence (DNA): TGTGCCAGCAACGGACCGAGGAACACTGAAGCTTTCTTT. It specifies CASNGPRNTEAFF.

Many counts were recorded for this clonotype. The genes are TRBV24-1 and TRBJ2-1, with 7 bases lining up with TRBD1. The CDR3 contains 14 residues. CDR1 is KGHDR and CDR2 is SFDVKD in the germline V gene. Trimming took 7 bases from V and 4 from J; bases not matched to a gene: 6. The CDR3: CATSAGTEYNEQFF. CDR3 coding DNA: TGTGCCACCAGCGCCGGGACAGAATACAATGAGCAGTTCTTC.

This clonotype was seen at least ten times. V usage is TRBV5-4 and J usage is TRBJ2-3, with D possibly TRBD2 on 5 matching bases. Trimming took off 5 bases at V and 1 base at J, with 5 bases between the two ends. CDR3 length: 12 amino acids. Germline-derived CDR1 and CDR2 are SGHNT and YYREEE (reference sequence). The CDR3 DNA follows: TGTGCCAGCAGGGAGGGCACAGATACGCAGTATTTT. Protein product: CASREGTDTQYF.

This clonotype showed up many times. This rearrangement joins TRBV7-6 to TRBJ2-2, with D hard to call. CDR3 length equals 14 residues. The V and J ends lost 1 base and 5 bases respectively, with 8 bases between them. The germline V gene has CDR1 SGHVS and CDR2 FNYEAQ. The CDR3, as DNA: TGTGCCAGCAGCTTAGGCGTGGGTACCGGGGAGCTGTTTTTT. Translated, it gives CASSLGVGTGELFF.

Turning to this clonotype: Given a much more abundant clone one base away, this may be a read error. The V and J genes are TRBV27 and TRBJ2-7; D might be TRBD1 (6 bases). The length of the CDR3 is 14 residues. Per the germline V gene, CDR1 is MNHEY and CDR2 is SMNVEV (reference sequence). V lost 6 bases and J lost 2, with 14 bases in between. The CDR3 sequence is CASSLQGQAYEQYF. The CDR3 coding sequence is TGTGCCAGCAGCCTACAGGGTCAAGCCTACGAGCAGTACTTC.

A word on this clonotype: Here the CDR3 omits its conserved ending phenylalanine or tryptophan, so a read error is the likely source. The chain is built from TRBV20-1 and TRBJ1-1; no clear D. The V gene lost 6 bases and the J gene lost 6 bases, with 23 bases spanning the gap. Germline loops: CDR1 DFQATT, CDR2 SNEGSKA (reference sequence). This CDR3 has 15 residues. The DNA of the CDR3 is TGCAGTGCAACCGACGGCTCGCGGGTTGGGGCTGAAGCTTTCTAT. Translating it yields CSATDGSRVGAEAFY.

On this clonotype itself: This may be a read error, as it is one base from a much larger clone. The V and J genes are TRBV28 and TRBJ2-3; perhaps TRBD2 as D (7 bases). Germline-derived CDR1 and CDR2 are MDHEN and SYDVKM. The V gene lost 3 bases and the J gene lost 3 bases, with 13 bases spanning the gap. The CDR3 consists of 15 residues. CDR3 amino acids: CASSFRRGQTDTQYF. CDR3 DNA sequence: TGTGCCAGCAGTTTCCGGCGGGGGCAAACAGATACGCAGTATTTT.

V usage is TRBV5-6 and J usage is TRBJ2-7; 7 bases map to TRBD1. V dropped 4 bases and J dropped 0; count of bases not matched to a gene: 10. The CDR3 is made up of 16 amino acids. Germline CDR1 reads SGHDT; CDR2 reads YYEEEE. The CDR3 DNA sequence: TGTGCCAGCAGCCTTACCGGGACAGCTATCTCCTACGAGCAGTACTTC. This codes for CASSLTGTAISYEQYF.

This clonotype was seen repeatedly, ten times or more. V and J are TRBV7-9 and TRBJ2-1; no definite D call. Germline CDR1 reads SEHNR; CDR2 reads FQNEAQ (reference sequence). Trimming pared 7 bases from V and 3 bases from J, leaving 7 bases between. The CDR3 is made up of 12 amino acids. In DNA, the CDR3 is TGTGCCAGCACCTCCTACTACAATGAGCAGTTCTTC. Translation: CASTSYYNEQFF.

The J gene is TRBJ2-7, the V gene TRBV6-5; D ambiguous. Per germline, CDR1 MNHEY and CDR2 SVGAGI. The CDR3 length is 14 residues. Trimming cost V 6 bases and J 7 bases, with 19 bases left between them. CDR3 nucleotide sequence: TGTGCCAGCAGCCTAAGGTTTTGGAACGGGGAGCAGTACTTC. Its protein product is CASSLRFWNGEQYF.

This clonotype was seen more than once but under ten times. The CDR3 region is CATSDLFPSGNTGELFF. DNA of the CDR3: TGTGCCACCAGTGATTTATTTCCTAGCGGGAACACCGGGGAGCTGTTTTTT. V is TRBV24-1 and J is TRBJ2-2; 7 bases match TRBD2. The V gene's germline CDR1 is KGHDR and CDR2 SFDVKD. The J segment lost 1 base and the V segment lost 1 base, leaving 5 bases of the junction unmatched. The CDR3 is made up of 17 amino acids.

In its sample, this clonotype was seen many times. The CDR3, as DNA: TGTGCCAGCAGTGAAGGGAATCGGCGGGGGTTGAGCACAGATACGCAGTATTTT. Its protein product is CASSEGNRRGLSTDTQYF. V usage is TRBV6-1 and J usage is TRBJ2-3, with 7 bases matching TRBD2. CDR1 is MNHNS, CDR2 SASEGT, per germline. The CDR3 has 18 amino acids. Trimming took 1 base from V and 0 from J; bases not matched to a gene: 10.

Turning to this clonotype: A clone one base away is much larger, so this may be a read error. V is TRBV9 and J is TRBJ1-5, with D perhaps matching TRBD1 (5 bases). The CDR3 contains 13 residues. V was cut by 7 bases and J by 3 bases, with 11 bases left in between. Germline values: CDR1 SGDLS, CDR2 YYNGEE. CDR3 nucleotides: TGTGCCAGCGGGGGAGGGTACAATCAGCCCCAGCATTTT. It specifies CASGGGYNQPQHF.

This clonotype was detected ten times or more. The CDR3 DNA follows: TGTGCCAGCAGGGGTGAGGACATACCAGGAGATACGCAGTATTTT. The encoded protein is CASRGEDIPGDTQYF. This rearrangement joins TRBV28 to TRBJ2-3, with D possibly matching TRBD1 (5 bases). V lost 6 bases, J lost 5 bases, and 18 bases lay in between. Germline V gene data show CDR1 as MDHEN and CDR2 as SYDVKM. This CDR3 is 15 amino acids long.

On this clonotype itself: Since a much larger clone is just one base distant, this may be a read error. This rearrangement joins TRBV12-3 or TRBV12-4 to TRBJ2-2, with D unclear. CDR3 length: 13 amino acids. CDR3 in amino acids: CASSPLRTEELFF. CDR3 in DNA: TGTGCCAGCAGCCCTCTCCGGACCGAGGAGCTGTTTTTT.

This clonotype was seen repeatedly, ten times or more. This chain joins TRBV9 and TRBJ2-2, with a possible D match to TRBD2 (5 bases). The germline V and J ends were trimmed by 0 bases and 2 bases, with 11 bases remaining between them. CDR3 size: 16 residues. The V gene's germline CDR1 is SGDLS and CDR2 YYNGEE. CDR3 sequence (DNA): TGTGCCAGCAGCGTAGTATCCGGGGTAAACACCGGGGAGCTGTTTTTT. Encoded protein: CASSVVSGVNTGELFF.

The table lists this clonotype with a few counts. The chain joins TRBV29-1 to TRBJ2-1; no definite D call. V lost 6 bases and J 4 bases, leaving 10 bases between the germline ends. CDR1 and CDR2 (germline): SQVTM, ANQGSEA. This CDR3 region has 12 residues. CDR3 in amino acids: CSVPLTYNEQFF. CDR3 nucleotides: TGCAGCGTCCCTCTTACATACAATGAGCAGTTCTTC.

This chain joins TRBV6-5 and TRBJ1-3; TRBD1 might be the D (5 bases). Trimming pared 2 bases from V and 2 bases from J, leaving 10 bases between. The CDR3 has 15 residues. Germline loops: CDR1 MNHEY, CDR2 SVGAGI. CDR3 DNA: TGTGCCAGCAGTTACCTCGGGGCTGCTGGAAACACCATATATTTT. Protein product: CASSYLGAAGNTIYF.

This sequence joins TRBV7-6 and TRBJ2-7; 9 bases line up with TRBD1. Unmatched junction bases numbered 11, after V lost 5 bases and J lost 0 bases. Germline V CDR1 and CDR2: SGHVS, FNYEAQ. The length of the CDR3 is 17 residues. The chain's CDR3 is CASSQTGGQGFSYEQYF. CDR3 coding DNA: TGTGCCAGCAGCCAGACGGGGGGACAGGGTTTCTCCTACGAGCAGTACTTC.

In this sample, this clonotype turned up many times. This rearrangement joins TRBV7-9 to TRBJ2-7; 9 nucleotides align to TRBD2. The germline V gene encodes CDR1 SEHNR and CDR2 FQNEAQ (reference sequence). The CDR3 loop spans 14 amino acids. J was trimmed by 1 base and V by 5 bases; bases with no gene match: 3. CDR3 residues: CASSPSGDSYEQYF. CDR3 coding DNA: TGTGCCAGCAGCCCTAGCGGGGATTCCTACGAGCAGTACTTC.

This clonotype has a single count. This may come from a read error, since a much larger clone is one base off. DNA for the CDR3: TGTGCCAGCAGCCAAAAGGCTACGTTTGAAGCTTTCTTT. It specifies CASSQKATFEAFF. The chain joins TRBV14 to TRBJ1-1; D is unclear. In germline, CDR1 is SGHDN, CDR2 FVKESK. Between the trimmed V and J ends, which lost 2 bases and 7 bases, there was a span of 11 bases. The CDR3 has 13 residues. The full variable domain, completed using reference TRBV14 and TRBJ1-1, is EAGVTQFPSHSVIEKGQTVTLRCDPISGHDNLYWYRRVMGKEIKFLLHFVKESKQDESGMPNNRFLAERTGGTYSTLKVQPAELEDSGVYFCASSQKATFEAFFGQGTRLTVV.